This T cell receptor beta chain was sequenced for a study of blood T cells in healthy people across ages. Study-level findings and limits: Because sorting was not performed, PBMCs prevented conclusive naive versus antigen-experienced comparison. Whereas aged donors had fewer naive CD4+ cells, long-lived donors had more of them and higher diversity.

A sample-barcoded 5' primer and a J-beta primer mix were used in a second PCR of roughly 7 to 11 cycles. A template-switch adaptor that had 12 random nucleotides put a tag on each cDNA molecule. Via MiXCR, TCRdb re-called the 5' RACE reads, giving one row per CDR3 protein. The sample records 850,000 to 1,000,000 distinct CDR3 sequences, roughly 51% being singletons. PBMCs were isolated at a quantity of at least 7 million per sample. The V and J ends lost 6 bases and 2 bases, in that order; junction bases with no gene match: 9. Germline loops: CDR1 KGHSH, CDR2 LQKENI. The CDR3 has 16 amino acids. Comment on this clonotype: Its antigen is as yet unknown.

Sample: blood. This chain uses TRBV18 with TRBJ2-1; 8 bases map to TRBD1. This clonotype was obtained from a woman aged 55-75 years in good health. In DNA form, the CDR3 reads TGTGCCAGCTCTTATGGACAGGGTGAAACCTACAATGAGCAGTTCTTC. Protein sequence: CASSYGQGETYNEQFF. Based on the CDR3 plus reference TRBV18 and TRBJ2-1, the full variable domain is NAGVMQNPRHLVRRRGQEARLRCSPMKGHSHVYWYRQLPEEGLKFMVYLQKENIIDESGMPKERFSAEFPKEGPSILRIQQVVRGDSAAYFCASSYGQGETYNEQFFGPGTRLTVL.